This T cell receptor beta chain appears in the sequencing data of a study of blood T cells in healthy people across ages (dated by TCRdb to 2015 to 2017). Concerning the study at large: In model experiments, roughly one uniquely barcoded TCR beta cDNA molecule per two T cells was captured by template switching. Using deep sequencing normalized with unique cDNA molecular identifiers, the study measured how TCR beta repertoire diversity changes with age. The donors were split into four age groups: young (average around 16 years), middle-aged (around 40), aged (62) and long-lived (more than 80). Donors of different ages were randomly distributed across sequencing lanes to avoid experimental bias. Using the same blood draw, the study looked at two additional independent replicas of 1 million unique cDNA reads for two donors, one aged 18 to 30 and the other aged 80 or older. The research as a whole found: Compared with the aged group, the long-lived group had more naive CD4+ T cells, fewer expanded clones and increased TCR diversity, suggesting age selection. Bulk unsorted PBMC profiling prevented conclusive comparison of naive and antigen-experienced compartments. There was a strong correlation between observed TCR beta diversity and the percentage of naive T cells measured by flow cytometry. Estimates of total diversity based on one million sequenced T cells were considered lower bounds and underestimates. The CMV infection status of donors was not known, potentially confounding age-related changes in expanded clonotypes. As age increased, observed TCR beta diversity per million T cells dropped in a roughly linear way, and a significant reduction was already evident by age 40.

Concerning this clonotype itself: Its antigen remains unidentified. The input lacks base qualities; no much larger clone sits a single base away.

V is trimmed back by 5 bases and J by 4 bases, and the junction contains 13 bases that no gene match accounts for. Sequences MNHEY (CDR1) and SVGEGT (CDR2) are obtained from the germline V gene. The CDR3 numbers 17 residues from cysteine through phenylalanine. Here the CDR3 DNA is all that survives: 51 bases in frame from base 1. Systemically healthy Caucasian individuals from Russia, 39 in total and aged about 6 to 100 years, were included as donors. Each donor gave 8 to 10 milliliters of peripheral blood, drawn into EDTA-treated Vacutainer tubes. Ficoll-Paque density-gradient centrifugation was used to isolate PBMCs, with at least 6 million obtained per sample. Total RNA was extracted from PBMCs with Trizol reagent, with at least 6 micrograms obtained per sample. For every donor, an aliquot of PBMCs went through flow cytometry to measure the percentages of naive CD45RAhigh/CD27high T cells. Library preparation employed 5' RACE. Data came from an Illumina HiSeq 2500. A second PCR of roughly 6 to 12 cycles was run with a J-beta primer mix and a sample-barcoded 5' primer. A template-switch 5' adaptor carrying 12 random nucleotides introduced a unique molecular identifier onto each TCR beta cDNA molecule. Each sample yielded at least 3 million CDR3-containing paired-end reads. First-strand cDNA synthesis was performed from all RNA using the Mint cDNA synthesis kit, with priming by a TRBC-specific oligonucleotide. Following uracil-DNA glycosylase treatment, a first 18-cycle PCR with universal primers M1SS and BC2_uni_R was performed on all cDNA. The authors' pipeline ran thus. For normalization, 1 million high-quality reads were randomly selected from each sample, with every read carrying a distinct molecular identifier. Instead of being binned into consensus sequences, reads with shared molecular identifiers were discarded. CDR3 identification, clonotype clustering and error correction used MiTCR with a Q25 quality threshold and the strictest error-elimination algorithm. Lower-bound total TCR beta diversity was estimated with a nonparametric unseen species model using Euler transformation. The public reads were reanalyzed by TCRdb: fastp trimming at Q25, MiXCR alignment, in-frame beta chains only. Rows are combined by CDR3 protein, so each entry shows the most common genes and DNA. The V and J calls were not made by the authors but by TCRdb's processing. The sample has 730,000 or so distinct CDR3 sequences on record, roughly 41% of them singletons. In total, the top ten clones hold 20% to 25% of the sample.

This receptor was taken from a woman aged 55 to 70 in good health. The sequence is built from TRBV6-2 or TRBV6-3 and TRBJ1-5, with 8 bases in between that match TRBD1. Material for sequencing was blood. The DNA reads as follows: TGTGCCAGCAGTGACGGGGGTGGACAGGGCTATAATCAGCCCCAGCATTTT. It translates to CASSDGGGQGYNQPQHF.